The T cell receptor beta chain described here comes from a study of T cell repertoires in cytomegalovirus infection. Whole-study findings and limits: Dominating the ex vivo response were TCR beta clonotypes that were CMV-specific and HLA-C-restricted. Public TCR beta family frequency separated CMV-and-HLA carriers, including in an independent cohort.

V lost 0 bases and J lost 1, with 9 bases in between. This CDR3 has 15 amino acids. Germline CDR1 ENHRY, CDR2 SYGVKD. TCRdb analysed the reads with MiXCR anew, one entry per CDR3 protein. The sample yields some 97,000 distinct CDR3 sequences, about 25% seen once. The sample holds a few counts of this clonotype. The target antigen is unknown. The genes are TRBV10-3 and TRBJ2-5, with D perhaps matching TRBD1 (6 bases). The origin of this receptor is a human donor in good health (CMV status not recorded). Some clones in this sample may be carry-over from other donors' samples. The specimen was CD8+ T cells from PBMCs. CDR3 sequence reads: CAISESGGFQETQYF. In DNA, the CDR3 is TGTGCCATCAGTGAGTCAGGGGGATTCCAAGAGACCCAGTACTTC.